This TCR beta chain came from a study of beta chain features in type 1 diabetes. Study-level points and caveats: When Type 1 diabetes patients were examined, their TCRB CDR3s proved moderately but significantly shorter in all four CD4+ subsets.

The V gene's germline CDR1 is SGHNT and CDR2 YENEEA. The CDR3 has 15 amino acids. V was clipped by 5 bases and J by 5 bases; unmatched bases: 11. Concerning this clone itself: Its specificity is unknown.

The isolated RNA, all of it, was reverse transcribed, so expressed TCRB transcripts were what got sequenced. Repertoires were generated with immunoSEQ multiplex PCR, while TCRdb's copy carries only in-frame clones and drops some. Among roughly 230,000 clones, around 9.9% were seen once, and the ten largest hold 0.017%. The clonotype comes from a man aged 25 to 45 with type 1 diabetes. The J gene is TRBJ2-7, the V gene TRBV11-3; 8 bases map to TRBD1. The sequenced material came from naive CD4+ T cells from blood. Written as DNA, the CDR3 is TGTGCCAGCAGCCGGACAGGGTACCACTCGGACGAGCAGTACTTC. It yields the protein CASSRTGYHSDEQYF.